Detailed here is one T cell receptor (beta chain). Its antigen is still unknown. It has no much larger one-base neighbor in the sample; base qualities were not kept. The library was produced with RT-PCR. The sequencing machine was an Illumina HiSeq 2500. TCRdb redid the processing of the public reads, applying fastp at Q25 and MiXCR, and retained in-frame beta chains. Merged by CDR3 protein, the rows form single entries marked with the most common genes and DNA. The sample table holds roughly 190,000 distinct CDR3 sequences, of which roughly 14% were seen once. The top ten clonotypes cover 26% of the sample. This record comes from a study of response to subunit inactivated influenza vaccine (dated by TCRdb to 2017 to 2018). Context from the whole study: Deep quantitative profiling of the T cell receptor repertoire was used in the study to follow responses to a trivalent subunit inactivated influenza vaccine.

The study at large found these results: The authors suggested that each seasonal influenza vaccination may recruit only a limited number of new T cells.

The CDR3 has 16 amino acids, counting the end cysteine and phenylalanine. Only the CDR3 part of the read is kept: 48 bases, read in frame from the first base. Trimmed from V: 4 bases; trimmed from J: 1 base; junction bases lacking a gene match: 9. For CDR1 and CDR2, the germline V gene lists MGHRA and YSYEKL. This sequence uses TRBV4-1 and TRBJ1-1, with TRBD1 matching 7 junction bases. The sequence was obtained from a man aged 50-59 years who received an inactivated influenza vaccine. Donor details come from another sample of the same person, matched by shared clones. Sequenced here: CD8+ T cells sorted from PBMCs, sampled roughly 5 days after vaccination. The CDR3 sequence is CASSLRQGEGNTEAFF. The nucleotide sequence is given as TGCGCCAGCAGCCTCCGACAGGGCGAGGGGAACACTGAAGCTTTCTTT.